Listed below are T cell receptor beta chains from one sample, sequenced in a study of blood T cell repertoires in COVID-19. The data were produced by immunoSEQ multiplex PCR, yet TCRdb's version contains in-frame clones alone and is incomplete. The sample comprises about 270,000 clones, 80% to 90% of which are singletons, and 13% rests with the top ten. The sequenced sample was peripheral blood. Receptor source: a woman in her 70s with COVID-19, enrolled during active disease. Both conserved end residues are part of each CDR3. D genes are given only for firm matches. The size field is filled for only some rows; it gives once, few, many or a size class.

clone_size d_call cdr3_length j_call v_call cdr3_aa cdr3_nt
- - 12 TRBJ1-4 TRBV6-5 CASSRVSGKLFF TGTGCCAGCAGCAGGGTATCCGGAAAACTGTTTTTT
- - 14 TRBJ1-1 TRBV5-1 CASSLGGFNTEAFF TGCGCCAGCAGCTTAGGGGGATTTAACACTGAAGCTTTCTTT
- TRBD1 15 TRBJ1-2 TRBV4-1 CASSLGDRDGYGYTF TGCGCCAGCAGCCTCGGTGACAGGGACGGCTATGGCTACACCTTC
- - 13 TRBJ2-3 TRBV9 CASSPYLRDTQYF TGTGCCAGCAGCCCATATCTTCGGGATACGCAGTATTTT
- TRBD1 16 TRBJ2-7 TRBV5-1 CASSFSGTGLLYEQYF TGCGCCAGCAGCTTTTCCGGGACAGGGTTGCTCTACGAGCAGTACTTC
- - 15 TRBJ2-3 TRBV30 CAWKVRAGSTDTQYF TGTGCCTGGAAGGTGAGGGCGGGTAGCACAGATACGCAGTATTTT
- TRBD1 16 TRBJ1-1 TRBV6-2/TRBV6-3 CASSYRTGGRNTEAFF TGTGCCAGCAGTTACCGGACAGGGGGCAGGAACACTGAAGCTTTCTTT
- TRBD1 15 TRBJ1-6 TRBV5-5 CASSSGLTGESPLHF TGTGCCAGCAGCTCGGGACTCACAGGGGAATCACCCCTCCACTTT
- - 13 TRBJ1-2 TRBV9 CASSVEGGYGYTF TGTGCCAGCAGCGTAGAAGGGGGCTATGGCTACACCTTC
few - 16 TRBJ2-2 TRBV6-2/TRBV6-3 CASSPLDTSNTGELFF TGTGCCAGCAGCCCTTTGGACACTTCGAACACCGGGGAGCTGTTTTTT
- - 13 TRBJ2-7 TRBV28 CASRPQLPYEQYF TGTGCCAGCAGACCACAGCTACCCTACGAGCAGTACTTC
- - 17 TRBJ2-1 TRBV6-6 CASSPSRGTTTGWGQFF TGTGCCAGCAGTCCCTCCCGGGGGACCACCACGGGGTGGGGGCAGTTCTTC
- - 16 TRBJ2-1 TRBV21-1 CASSKGGQGEGNEQFF TGTGCCAGCAGCAAAGGGGGACAGGGCGAGGGCAATGAGCAGTTCTTC
- - 14 TRBJ1-5 TRBV12-5 CASGLAGTNQPQHF TGTGCTAGTGGTTTGGCAGGCACCAATCAGCCCCAGCATTTT
once TRBD2 14 TRBJ2-7 TRBV5-1 CASSLGPGGYEQYF TGCGCCAGCAGCTTGGGTCCCGGGGGGTACGAGCAGTACTTC
- - 12 TRBJ1-3 TRBV5-8 CASRNQGNTIYF TGTGCCAGCAGGAATCAGGGAAACACCATATATTTT
- TRBD2 13 TRBJ2-3 TRBV5-1 CASSFAGADTQYF TGCGCCAGCAGCTTCGCGGGGGCAGATACGCAGTATTTT
- TRBD1 15 TRBJ2-4 TRBV4-3 CASSQERQGAIIQYF TGCGCCAGCAGCCAAGAGCGGCAGGGGGCGATCATTCAGTACTTC
many - 12 TRBJ1-5 TRBV7-8 CASSFPNQPQHF TGTGCCAGCAGCTTCCCGAATCAGCCCCAGCATTTT
- - 12 TRBJ2-2 TRBV24-1 CATSDSAGELFF TGTGCCACCAGTGATTCTGCCGGGGAGCTGTTTTTT
- TRBD1 15 TRBJ2-7 TRBV28 CASSLGQGVNYEQYF TGTGCCAGCAGTTTAGGACAGGGGGTTAACTACGAGCAGTACTTC
- TRBD1 15 TRBJ2-7 TRBV18 CASSPGTGEIGEQYF TGTGCCAGCTCACCCGGGACAGGGGAGATTGGCGAGCAGTACTTC
- - 12 TRBJ2-7 TRBV24-1 CATSDSGSEQYF TGTGCCACCAGTGATTCCGGGAGCGAGCAGTACTTC
- - 14 TRBJ2-2 TRBV29-1 CSVTGRTNTGELFF TGCAGCGTCACAGGACGGACGAACACCGGGGAGCTGTTTTTT
- TRBD2 18 TRBJ2-3 TRBV7-9 CASSLGPTSGGAADTQYF TGTGCCAGCAGCTTAGGCCCCACTAGCGGGGGGGCCGCGGATACGCAGTATTTT
- TRBD1 14 TRBJ2-7 TRBV23-1 CASSQPRTGYEQYF TGCGCCAGCAGTCAACCACGGACAGGCTACGAGCAGTACTTC
- - 14 TRBJ1-5 TRBV25-1 CASSERGANQPQHF TGTGCCAGCAGTGAACGGGGGGCGAATCAGCCCCAGCATTTT
- - 14 TRBJ1-1 TRBV4-1 CASSPGRIDTEAFF TGCGCCAGCAGCCCGGGGAGGATCGACACTGAAGCTTTCTTT
once TRBD1 14 TRBJ1-5 TRBV18 CASSQGAMDQPQHF TGTGCCAGCTCACAGGGGGCGATGGATCAGCCCCAGCATTTT
- - 13 TRBJ1-3 TRBV28 CASSFRARNTIYF TGTGCCAGCAGTTTCAGGGCTCGAAACACCATATATTTT
- - 14 TRBJ2-7 TRBV7-2 CASSFGLGGYEQYF TGTGCCAGCAGCTTCGGGTTGGGTGGCTACGAGCAGTACTTC
- - 14 TRBJ1-6 TRBV12-5 CASGVPGSKTPLHF TGTGCTAGTGGGGTGCCGGGGTCTAAGACACCCCTCCACTTT
- - 15 TRBJ1-5 TRBV5-6 CASSLENRLNQPQHF TGTGCCAGCAGCTTGGAGAACAGGCTCAATCAGCCCCAGCATTTT
- TRBD1 15 TRBJ1-1 TRBV4-1 CASSQGGRGRTEAFF TGCGCCAGCAGCCAAGGTGGCAGGGGGAGAACTGAAGCTTTCTTT
- - 15 TRBJ2-7 TRBV18 CASSPDRWSSYEQYF TGTGCCAGCTCACCAGACAGGTGGAGCTCCTACGAGCAGTACTTC